This TCR beta chain appears in the sequencing data of a study of memory CD4+ T cells and cytomegalovirus serostatus. Overall study: Of the healthy Belgian adults, 9 were CMV seropositive and 20 to 30 seronegative. Findings of the study overall: Each of roughly 65 CMV-associated TCRbeta sequences occurred in one to five individuals.

Only in-frame clones appear in the TCRdb table, and some are missing; sequencing was by immunoSEQ multiplex PCR. The sample lists about 61,000 clones, around 80% occurring once. Single viable CD3+CD4+CD8-CD45RO+ cells were sorted as the memory CD4+ T cells. Positive selection with CD4 microbeads enriched total CD4+ T cells. The length of the CDR3 is 13 residues. Per the germline V gene, CDR1 is MNHNS and CDR2 is SASEGT. J gave up 8 bases and V 10 bases, and 5 bases lay outside the gene matches. A few counts support this clone. Its antigen is still unknown. The rearrangement uses TRBV6-1 and TRBJ1-6, with TRBD1 matching over 10 bases. What was sequenced was memory CD4+ T cells from blood. The sequence was obtained from an adult in good health and CMV-seronegative. Some clones in this sample may be carry-over from other donors' samples. The DNA for the CDR3 is TGTGCCACGGGGGGACAGGGGTATTCACCCCTCCACTTT. Protein product: CATGGQGYSPLHF.